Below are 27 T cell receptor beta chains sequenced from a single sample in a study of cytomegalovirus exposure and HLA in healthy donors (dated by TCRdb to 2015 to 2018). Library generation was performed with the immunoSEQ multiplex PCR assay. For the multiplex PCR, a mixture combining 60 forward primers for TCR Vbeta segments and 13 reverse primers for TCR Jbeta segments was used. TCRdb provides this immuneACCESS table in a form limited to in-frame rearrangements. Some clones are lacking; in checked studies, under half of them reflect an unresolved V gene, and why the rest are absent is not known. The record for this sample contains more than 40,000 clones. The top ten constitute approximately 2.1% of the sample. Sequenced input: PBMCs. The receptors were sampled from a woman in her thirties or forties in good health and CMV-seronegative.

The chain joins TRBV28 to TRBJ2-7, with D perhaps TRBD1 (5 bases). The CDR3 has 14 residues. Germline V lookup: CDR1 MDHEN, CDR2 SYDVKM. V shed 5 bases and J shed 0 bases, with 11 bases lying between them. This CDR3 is CASSTTGVSYEQYF. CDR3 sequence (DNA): TGTGCCAGCAGTACAACAGGAGTCTCCTACGAGCAGTACTTC.

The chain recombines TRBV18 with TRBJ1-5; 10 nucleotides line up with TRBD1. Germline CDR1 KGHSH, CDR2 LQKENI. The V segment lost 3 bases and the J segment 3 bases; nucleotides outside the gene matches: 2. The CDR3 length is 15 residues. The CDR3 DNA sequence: TGTGCCAGCTCACCCGGGACAGGGGACAATCAGCCCCAGCATTTT. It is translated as CASSPGTGDNQPQHF.

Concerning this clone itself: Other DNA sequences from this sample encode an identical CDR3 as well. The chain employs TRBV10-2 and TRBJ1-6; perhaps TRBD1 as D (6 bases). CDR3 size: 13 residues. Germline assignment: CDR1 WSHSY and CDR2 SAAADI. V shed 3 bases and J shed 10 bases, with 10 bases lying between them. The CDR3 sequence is CASSEGGSSPLHF. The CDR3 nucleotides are TGCGCCAGCAGTGAAGGGGGAAGCTCACCCCTCCACTTT.

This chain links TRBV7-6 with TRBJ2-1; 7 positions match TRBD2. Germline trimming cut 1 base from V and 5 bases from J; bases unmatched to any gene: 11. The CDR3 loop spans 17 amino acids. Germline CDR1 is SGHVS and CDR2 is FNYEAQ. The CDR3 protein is CASSLVTSAEIDNEQFF. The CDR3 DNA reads TGTGCCAGCAGCTTAGTCACTAGCGCCGAGATCGACAATGAGCAGTTCTTC. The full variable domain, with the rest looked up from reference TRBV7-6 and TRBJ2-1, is GAGVSQSPRYKVTKRGQDVALRCDPISGHVSLYWYRQALGQGPEFLTYFNYEAQQDKSGLPNDRFSAERPEGSISTLTIQRTEQRDSAMYRCASSLVTSAEIDNEQFFGPGTRLTVL.

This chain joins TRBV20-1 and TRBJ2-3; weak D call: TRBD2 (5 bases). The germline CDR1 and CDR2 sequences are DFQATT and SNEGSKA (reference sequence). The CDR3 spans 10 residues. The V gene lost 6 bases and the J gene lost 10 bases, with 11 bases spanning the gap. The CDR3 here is CSALSEAQYF. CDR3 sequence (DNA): TGCAGTGCCCTTAGCGAGGCGCAGTATTTT.

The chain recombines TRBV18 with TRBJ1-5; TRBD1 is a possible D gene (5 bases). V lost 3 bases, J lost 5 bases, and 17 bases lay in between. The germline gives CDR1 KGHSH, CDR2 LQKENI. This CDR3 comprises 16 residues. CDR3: CASSPNIGRGDQPQHF. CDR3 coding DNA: TGTGCCAGCTCACCTAATATCGGAAGGGGCGATCAGCCCCAGCATTTT.

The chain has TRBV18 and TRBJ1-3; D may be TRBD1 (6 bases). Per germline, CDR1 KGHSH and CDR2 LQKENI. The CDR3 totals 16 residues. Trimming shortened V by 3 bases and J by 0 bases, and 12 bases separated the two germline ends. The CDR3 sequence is CASSPTGQTSGNTIYF. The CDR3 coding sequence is TGTGCCAGCTCACCCACCGGACAGACCTCTGGAAACACCATATATTTT.

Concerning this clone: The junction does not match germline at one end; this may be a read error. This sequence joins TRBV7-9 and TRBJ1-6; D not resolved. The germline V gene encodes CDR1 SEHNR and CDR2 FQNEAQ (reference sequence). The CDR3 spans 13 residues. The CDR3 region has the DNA TGTGCCAGCAGCCCCCTGTTCGCCTCACCCCTACACTTT. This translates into CASSPLFASPLHF.

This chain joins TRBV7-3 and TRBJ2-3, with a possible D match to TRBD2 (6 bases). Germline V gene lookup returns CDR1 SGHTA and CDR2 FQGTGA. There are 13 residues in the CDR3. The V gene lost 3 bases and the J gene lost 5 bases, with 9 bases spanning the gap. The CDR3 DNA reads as TGTGCCAGCAGCTTCTGGGGAGGAGATACGCAGTATTTT. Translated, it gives CASSFWGGDTQYF.

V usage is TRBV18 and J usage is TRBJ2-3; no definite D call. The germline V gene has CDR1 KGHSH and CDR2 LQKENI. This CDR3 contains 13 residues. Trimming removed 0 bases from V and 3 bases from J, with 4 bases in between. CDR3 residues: CASSPPLTDTQYF. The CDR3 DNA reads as TGTGCCAGCTCACCACCGTTAACAGATACGCAGTATTTT.

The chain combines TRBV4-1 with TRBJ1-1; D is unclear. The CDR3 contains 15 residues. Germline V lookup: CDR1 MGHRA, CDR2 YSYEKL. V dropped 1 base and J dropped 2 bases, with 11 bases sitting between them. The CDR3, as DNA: TGCGCCAGCAGCCAAGTGACGAGGGTCAACACTGAAGCTTTCTTT. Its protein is CASSQVTRVNTEAFF.

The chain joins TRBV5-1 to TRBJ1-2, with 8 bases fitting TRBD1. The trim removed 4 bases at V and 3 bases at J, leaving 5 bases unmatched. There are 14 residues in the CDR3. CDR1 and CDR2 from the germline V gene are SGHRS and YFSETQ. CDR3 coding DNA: TGCGCCAGCAGCGTACAGGGGGAGGACTATGGCTACACCTTC. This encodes CASSVQGEDYGYTF.

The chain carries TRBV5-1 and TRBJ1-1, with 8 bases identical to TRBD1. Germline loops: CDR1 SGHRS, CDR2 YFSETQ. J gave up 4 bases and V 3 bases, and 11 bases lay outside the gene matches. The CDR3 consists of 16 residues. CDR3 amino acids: CASSSVRTGSGTEAFF. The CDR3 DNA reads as TGCGCCAGCAGCTCAGTCAGGACAGGGAGCGGCACTGAAGCTTTCTTT.

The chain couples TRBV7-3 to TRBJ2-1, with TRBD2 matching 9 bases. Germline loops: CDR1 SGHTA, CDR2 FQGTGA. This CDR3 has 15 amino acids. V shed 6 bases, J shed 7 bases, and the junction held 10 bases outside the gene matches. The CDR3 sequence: CASSLSGGPVNEQFF. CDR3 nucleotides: TGTGCCAGCAGTCTAAGCGGGGGGCCAGTGAATGAGCAGTTCTTC.

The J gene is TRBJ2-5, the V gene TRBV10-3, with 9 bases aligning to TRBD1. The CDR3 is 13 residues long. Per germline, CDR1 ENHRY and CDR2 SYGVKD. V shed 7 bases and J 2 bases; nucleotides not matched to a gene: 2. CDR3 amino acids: CAITDRGQETQYF. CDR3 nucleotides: TGTGCCATCACGGACAGGGGTCAAGAGACCCAGTACTTC.

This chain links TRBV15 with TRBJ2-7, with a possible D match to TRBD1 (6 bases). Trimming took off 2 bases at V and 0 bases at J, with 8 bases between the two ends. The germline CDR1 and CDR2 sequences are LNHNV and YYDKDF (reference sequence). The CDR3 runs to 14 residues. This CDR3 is CATSRQGTSYEQYF. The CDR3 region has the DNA TGTGCCACCAGCAGACAGGGGACCTCCTACGAGCAGTACTTC.

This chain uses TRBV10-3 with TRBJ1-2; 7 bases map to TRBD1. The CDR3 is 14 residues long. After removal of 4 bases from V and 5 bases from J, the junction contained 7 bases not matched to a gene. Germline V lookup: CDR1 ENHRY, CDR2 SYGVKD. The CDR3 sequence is CAISGQGQAYGYTF. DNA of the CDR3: TGTGCCATCAGTGGGCAAGGACAGGCGTATGGCTACACCTTC.

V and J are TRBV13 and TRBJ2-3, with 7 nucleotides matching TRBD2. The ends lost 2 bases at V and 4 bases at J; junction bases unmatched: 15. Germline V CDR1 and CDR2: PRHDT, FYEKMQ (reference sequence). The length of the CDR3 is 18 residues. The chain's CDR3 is CASSLSRPGTMGADTQYF. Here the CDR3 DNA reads TGTGCCAGCAGCTTATCGCGTCCCGGGACTATGGGCGCAGATACGCAGTATTTT. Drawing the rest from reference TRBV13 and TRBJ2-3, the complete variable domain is AAGVIQSPRHLIKEKRETATLKCYPIPRHDTVYWYQQGPGQDPQFLISFYEKMQSDKGSIPDRFSAQQFSDYHSELNMSSLELGDSALYFCASSLSRPGTMGADTQYFGPGTRLTVL.

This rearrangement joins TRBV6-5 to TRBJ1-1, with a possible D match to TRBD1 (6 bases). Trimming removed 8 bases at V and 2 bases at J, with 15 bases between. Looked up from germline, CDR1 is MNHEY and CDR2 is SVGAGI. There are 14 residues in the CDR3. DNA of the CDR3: TGTGCCAGCGGAGACAGGCCGGGTAACACTGAAGCTTTCTTT. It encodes CASGDRPGNTEAFF.

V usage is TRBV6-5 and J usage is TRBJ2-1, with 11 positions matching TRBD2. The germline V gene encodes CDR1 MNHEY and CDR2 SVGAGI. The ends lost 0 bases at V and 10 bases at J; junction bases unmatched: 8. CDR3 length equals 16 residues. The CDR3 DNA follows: TGTGCCAGCAGTTACTCGATACTAGCGGGAGTTAACGAGCAGTTCTTC. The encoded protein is CASSYSILAGVNEQFF.

CDR3 loop: CATSRDRGGEKLFF. The CDR3 nucleotides read TGTGCCACCAGCAGAGATAGGGGCGGTGAAAAACTGTTTTTT. The genes are TRBV15 and TRBJ1-4; tentative D call: TRBD1 (5 bases). The CDR3 contains 14 residues. V shed 0 bases and J shed 7 bases, with 9 bases lying between them. Germline V gives CDR1 LNHNV, CDR2 YYDKDF (reference sequence).

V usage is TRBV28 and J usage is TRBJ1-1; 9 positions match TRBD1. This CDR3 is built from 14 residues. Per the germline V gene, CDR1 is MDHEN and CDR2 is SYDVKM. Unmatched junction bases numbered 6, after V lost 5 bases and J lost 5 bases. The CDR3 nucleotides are TGTGCCAGCAGTACCTACAGGGGGCGGACTGAAGCTTTCTTT. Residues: CASSTYRGRTEAFF. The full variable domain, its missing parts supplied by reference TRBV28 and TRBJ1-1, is DVKVTQSSRYLVKRTGEKVFLECVQDMDHENMFWYRQDPGLGLRLIYFSYDVKMKEKGDIPEGYSVSREKKERFSLILESASTNQTSMYLCASSTYRGRTEAFFGQGTRLTVV.

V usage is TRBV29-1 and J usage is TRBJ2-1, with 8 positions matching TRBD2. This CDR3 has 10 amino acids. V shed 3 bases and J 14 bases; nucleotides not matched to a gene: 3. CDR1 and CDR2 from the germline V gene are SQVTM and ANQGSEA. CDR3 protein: CSVERGAEFF. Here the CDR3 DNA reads TGCAGCGTTGAGCGGGGGGCCGAGTTCTTC.

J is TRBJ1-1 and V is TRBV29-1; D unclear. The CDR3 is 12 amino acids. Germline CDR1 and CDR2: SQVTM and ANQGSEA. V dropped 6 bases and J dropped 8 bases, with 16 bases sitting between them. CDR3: CSVEILTEEAFF. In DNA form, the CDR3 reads TGCAGCGTCGAGATTCTCACAGAGGAAGCTTTCTTT.

The CDR3 region has the DNA TGTGCCAGCAGTTACGACCGGGACTCCCCCCGAGCTTTCTTT. It yields the protein CASSYDRDSPRAFF. V and J are TRBV6-5 and TRBJ1-1; D might be TRBD1 (5 bases). CDR3 size: 14 residues. Germline CDR1 and CDR2: MNHEY and SVGAGI. With 2 bases removed from V and 10 bases from J, the gap between germline ends came to 17 bases.

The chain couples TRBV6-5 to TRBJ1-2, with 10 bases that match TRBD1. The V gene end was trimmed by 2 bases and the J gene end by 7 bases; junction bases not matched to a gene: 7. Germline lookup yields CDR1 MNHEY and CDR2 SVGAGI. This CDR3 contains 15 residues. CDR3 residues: CASSYQGQGLGGYTF. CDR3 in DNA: TGTGCCAGCAGTTACCAGGGACAGGGGTTGGGTGGCTACACCTTC.

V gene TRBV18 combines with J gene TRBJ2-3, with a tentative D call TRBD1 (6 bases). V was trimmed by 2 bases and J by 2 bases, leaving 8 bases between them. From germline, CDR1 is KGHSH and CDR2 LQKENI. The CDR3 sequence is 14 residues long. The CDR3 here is CASSPTGITDTQYF. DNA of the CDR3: TGTGCCAGCTCACCAACAGGGATCACAGATACGCAGTATTTT.